These 30 T cell receptor beta chains originate from one sample sequenced in a study of blood T cell repertoires in COVID-19. Data came from immunoSEQ multiplex PCR; TCRdb stores just in-frame clones and leaves some out. The data show approximately 100,000 clones, around 85% seen once. The sequencing sample was made of peripheral blood. These TCRs come from a human donor in a cohort sampled during active COVID-19.

This clone occurred once. This chain's CDR3 is CASSAGTSGPSGGANVLTF. The CDR3 region has the DNA TGTGCCAGCAGCGCCGGGACTAGCGGTCCTTCGGGTGGGGCCAACGTCCTGACTTTC. J is TRBJ2-6 and V is TRBV5-4; 11 positions agree with TRBD2. The CDR3 runs to 19 residues. Germline V lookup: CDR1 SGHNT, CDR2 YYREEE (reference sequence). The J segment lost 3 bases and the V segment lost 4 bases, leaving 12 bases of the junction unmatched. Combining the CDR3 with reference TRBV5-4 and TRBJ2-6 gives the whole variable domain ETGVTQSPTHLIKTRGQQVTLRCSSQSGHNTVSWYQQALGQGPQFIFQYYREEENGRGNFPPRFSGLQFPNYSSELNVNALELDDSALYLCASSAGTSGPSGGANVLTFGAGSRLTVL.

V and J are TRBV4-2 and TRBJ2-3; TRBD1 matches 7 bases. The CDR3 extends over 14 amino acids. The germline V gene has CDR1 LGHNA and CDR2 YNFKEQ. Germline trimming cut 4 bases from V and 0 bases from J; bases unmatched to any gene: 1. The DNA of the CDR3 is TGTGCCAGCAGCCCGGACAGGAGCACAGATACGCAGTATTTT. This gives the protein CASSPDRSTDTQYF.

The chain couples TRBV5-1 to TRBJ2-2; maybe TRBD2 (5 bases). Per germline, CDR1 SGHRS and CDR2 YFSETQ. This CDR3 has 16 amino acids. V dropped 0 bases and J dropped 1 base, with 10 bases sitting between them. The CDR3 sequence: CASSLAAAGNTGELFF. CDR3 in DNA: TGCGCCAGCAGCTTGGCAGCTGCGGGGAACACCGGGGAGCTGTTTTTT.

Written as DNA, the CDR3 is TGTGCCAGCACCAACCGGGGGACAGATAATCAGCCCCAGCATTTT. Amino acid sequence: CASTNRGTDNQPQHF. The chain is built from TRBV6-6 and TRBJ1-5; 7 bases fit TRBD1. Losses at the gene ends were 7 bases for V and 4 bases for J; bases not matched to a gene: 10. Germline V gene sequence: CDR1 MNHNY, CDR2 SVGAGI (reference sequence). CDR3 length equals 15 residues.

The gene calls are TRBV2 and TRBJ1-6; tentative D call: TRBD1 (6 bases). This CDR3 has 15 residues. Per germline, CDR1 SNHLY and CDR2 FYNNEI. V lost 1 base and J lost 9, with 13 bases in between. The CDR3 DNA follows: TGTGCCAGCAGTGAAGTAGGGACACAAACTTCACCCCTCCACTTT. Amino acids: CASSEVGTQTSPLHF.

The rearrangement joins TRBV30 to TRBJ2-7, with a tentative D call TRBD1 (5 bases). The V and J ends lost 0 bases and 7 bases respectively, with 13 bases between them. Germline V lookup: CDR1 GTSNPN, CDR2 SVGIG (reference sequence). The CDR3 is 13 amino acids. CDR3 region: CAWSVQAPGEQYF. CDR3 nucleotides: TGTGCCTGGAGTGTACAGGCCCCAGGGGAGCAGTACTTC.

The chain links TRBV9 to TRBJ2-5; D perhaps matches TRBD1 (5 bases). The V gene lost 0 bases and the J gene lost 4 bases, with 10 bases spanning the gap. Germline CDR1 SGDLS, CDR2 YYNGEE. The CDR3 is 14 residues long. The DNA of the CDR3 is TGTGCCAGCAGCGTAGGGGGCAGGGTAGAGACCCAGTACTTC. Its protein product is CASSVGGRVETQYF. Together with reference TRBV9 and TRBJ2-5, the CDR3 gives the full variable domain: DSGVTQTPKHLITATGQRVTLRCSPRSGDLSVYWYQQSLDQGLQFLIQYYNGEERAKGNILERFSAQQFPDLHSELNLSSLELGDSALYFCASSVGGRVETQYFGPGTRLLVL.

The count of this clone is one. V and J are TRBV29-1 and TRBJ2-7; 7 nucleotides line up with TRBD2. J was trimmed by 5 bases and V by 4 bases; bases with no gene match: 8. Germline V gene data show CDR1 as SQVTM and CDR2 as ANQGSEA. This CDR3 has 13 amino acids. In DNA, the CDR3 is TGCAGCGTTGGCCGACCGGGGAGGGACGAGCAGTACTTC. Its protein product is CSVGRPGRDEQYF.

This clone was counted between two and nine times. V and J are TRBV28 and TRBJ2-3; D not resolved. The germline V and J ends were trimmed by 2 bases and 4 bases, with 4 bases remaining between them. This CDR3 is 12 amino acids long. Germline CDR1 reads MDHEN; CDR2 reads SYDVKM. The CDR3 reads CASSLTADTQYF. The CDR3 DNA is TGTGCCAGCAGTTTAACTGCAGATACGCAGTATTTT.

The chain links TRBV19 to TRBJ1-5; D possibly corresponds to TRBD1 (5 bases). Germline V gene sequence: CDR1 LNHDA, CDR2 SQIVND (reference sequence). This CDR3 spans 18 amino acids. Trimming cost V 6 bases and J 0 bases, with 21 bases left between them. The CDR3 sequence: CASRPGEVGRLSNQPQHF. The CDR3 bases are TGTGCCAGTAGGCCGGGTGAGGTGGGGCGGCTTAGCAATCAGCCCCAGCATTTT.

The gene calls are TRBV6-2 or TRBV6-3 and TRBJ2-1, with D maybe TRBD1 (5 bases). Germline assignment: CDR1 MNHEY and CDR2 SVGEGT. The CDR3 loop spans 16 amino acids. Trimming stripped 2 bases from V and 9 bases from J, with 20 bases between. CDR3 sequence: CASSYNTRVYVAEQFF. CDR3 nucleotide sequence: TGTGCCAGCAGTTACAACACCAGGGTTTACGTTGCTGAGCAGTTCTTC.

V is TRBV6-5 and J is TRBJ2-7; D is ambiguous. The CDR3 runs 14 residues. CDR1 and CDR2 (germline): MNHEY, SVGAGI. V shed 0 bases and J shed 6 bases, with 12 bases lying between them. The CDR3 sequence is CASSYSAQRGEQYF. DNA for the CDR3: TGTGCCAGCAGTTACTCGGCCCAAAGAGGCGAGCAGTACTTC.

The chain carries TRBV5-1 and TRBJ2-2, with 9 nucleotides matching TRBD1. CDR1 and CDR2 (germline): SGHRS, YFSETQ. This CDR3 region has 16 residues. The V and J ends lost 1 base and 0 bases, in that order; junction bases with no gene match: 1. This chain's CDR3 is CASSLTGGSNTGELFF. The DNA for the CDR3 is TGCGCCAGCAGCTTGACAGGGGGCTCGAACACCGGGGAGCTGTTTTTT.

V usage is TRBV4-2 and J usage is TRBJ2-3; TRBD2 is a possible D gene (5 bases). This CDR3 contains 15 residues. Germline V gives CDR1 LGHNA, CDR2 YNFKEQ. V lost 5 bases and J 4 bases, leaving 16 bases between the germline ends. Here the CDR3 reads CASSSRGRAADTQYF. CDR3 coding DNA: TGTGCCAGCAGCTCCCGGGGTCGGGCAGCAGATACGCAGTATTTT.

This chain uses TRBV21-1 with TRBJ2-7; the table's TRBD2 call for D was not verified on the DNA. TRBV21-1 is designated a pseudogene. The CDR3 spans 15 residues. The CDR3 nucleotides read TGTGCCAGCATTAAGAACGGGACTACCTCCTACGAGCAGTACTTC. Translated, it gives CASIKNGTTSYEQYF.

This clone was detected only once. V gene TRBV14 combines with J gene TRBJ2-1; no reliable D call. The CDR3 runs 14 residues. From germline, CDR1 is SGHDN and CDR2 FVKESK. The V end lost 1 base, the J end lost 7 bases, and 11 bases lay between the germline ends. CDR3 bases: TGTGCCAGCAGCCAAGTCGCTAGTTCTAATGAGCAGTTCTTC. It yields the protein CASSQVASSNEQFF.

This clone is a singleton in its sample. V usage is TRBV2 and J usage is TRBJ1-5; maybe TRBD1 (6 bases). The ends were cut back, 4 bases at V and 0 bases at J, with 19 bases in the middle. Per the germline V gene, CDR1 is SNHLY and CDR2 is FYNNEI. The CDR3 is 18 amino acids. CDR3 loop: CASSGDTLFTNSNQPQHF. The CDR3 nucleotides are TGTGCCAGCAGTGGGGACACTCTCTTTACTAATAGCAATCAGCCCCAGCATTTT.

This sequence joins TRBV9 and TRBJ2-3, with TRBD1 matching over 10 bases. CDR1 and CDR2 from the germline V gene are SGDLS and YYNGEE. J lost 4 bases, V lost 3 bases, and 11 bases had no gene match. The CDR3 has 17 amino acids. The CDR3 protein is CASSGDRGPFSPDTQYF. CDR3 nucleotide sequence: TGTGCCAGCAGCGGAGACAGGGGGCCTTTCTCTCCAGATACGCAGTATTTT.

This chain uses TRBV7-9 with TRBJ1-4, with TRBD1 identical over 7 bases. The junction had 13 bases not matched to a gene; V was cut back by 5 bases and J by 1 base. The CDR3 loop spans 18 amino acids. Germline CDR1 and CDR2: SEHNR and FQNEAQ (reference sequence). In DNA, the CDR3 is TGTGCCAGCAGCCGTAGGGACAGCCACTGGCAAACTAATGAAAAACTGTTTTTT. Its translation is CASSRRDSHWQTNEKLFF.

This clone came up many times. J is TRBJ2-2 and V is TRBV5-4; 8 positions match TRBD1. This CDR3 is built from 16 residues. J was trimmed by 4 bases and V by 4 bases; bases with no gene match: 9. Germline CDR1 SGHNT, CDR2 YYREEE (reference sequence). The CDR3 DNA is TGTGCCAGCAGCGGGTTCAGGGGGCGCGGCACCGGGGAGCTGTTTTTT. Encoded protein: CASSGFRGRGTGELFF.

The gene calls are TRBV27 and TRBJ2-7, with 11 bases lining up with TRBD1. The CDR3 covers 13 residues. From germline, CDR1 is MNHEY and CDR2 SMNVEV (reference sequence). V was clipped by 5 bases and J by 3 bases; unmatched bases: 0. CDR3 amino acids: CASSGTGGYEQYF. The CDR3 region has the DNA TGTGCCAGCAGTGGGACAGGGGGCTACGAGCAGTACTTC.

The J gene is TRBJ2-2, the V gene TRBV9; TRBD2 is a possible D gene (7 bases). The V gene lost 3 bases and the J gene lost 7 bases, with 13 bases spanning the gap. This CDR3 is built from 14 residues. The germline gives CDR1 SGDLS, CDR2 YYNGEE. Here the CDR3 reads CASSDTGRGGELFF. Written as DNA, the CDR3 is TGTGCCAGCAGCGACACAGGGAGGGGCGGGGAGCTGTTTTTT.

The chain uses TRBV18 and TRBJ2-3; TRBD2 aligns across 9 bases. Trimming cost V 6 bases and J 5 bases; bases outside gene matches: 6. The germline gives CDR1 KGHSH, CDR2 LQKENI. CDR3 length: 14 amino acids. The DNA of the CDR3 is TGTGCCAGCTCGGGCGGGGGGGCCGGAGATACGCAGTATTTT. Its translation: CASSGGGAGDTQYF.

J is TRBJ2-7 and V is TRBV15; D uncertain. This CDR3 is built from 13 residues. Germline CDR1 LNHNV, CDR2 YYDKDF (reference sequence). V lost 1 base to trimming and J lost 6 bases, with 10 bases between them. The CDR3 here is CATSRASVGEQYF. The CDR3 DNA reads TGTGCCACCAGCAGAGCGAGTGTCGGCGAGCAGTACTTC.

J is TRBJ1-1 and V is TRBV9, with D unclear. Trimming removed 0 bases at V and 8 bases at J, with 17 bases between. This CDR3 region has 15 residues. Germline CDR1 is SGDLS and CDR2 is YYNGEE. CDR3 in amino acids: CASSVVVAGEHEAFF. The CDR3 DNA reads TGTGCCAGCAGCGTAGTAGTCGCAGGCGAGCACGAAGCTTTCTTT.

The chain recombines TRBV18 with TRBJ1-5; TRBD1 aligns across 7 bases. The V segment lost 6 bases and the J segment 0 bases; nucleotides outside the gene matches: 11. Germline V gene sequence: CDR1 KGHSH, CDR2 LQKENI. This CDR3 contains 17 residues. Here the CDR3 reads CASSPDREPYSNQPQHF. In nucleotides, the CDR3 is TGTGCCAGCTCTCCAGACAGGGAACCCTATAGCAATCAGCCCCAGCATTTT.

The rearrangement uses TRBV27 and TRBJ1-4; weak D call: TRBD1 (5 bases). CDR3 size: 16 residues. Trimming removed 0 bases at V and 2 bases at J, with 10 bases between. Germline V gene data show CDR1 as MNHEY and CDR2 as SMNVEV (reference sequence). This CDR3 is CASSLSQGGTNEKLFF. The CDR3 DNA reads as TGTGCCAGCAGTTTATCGCAGGGAGGCACTAATGAAAAACTGTTTTTT.

V gene TRBV11-2 combines with J gene TRBJ2-3, with a tentative D call TRBD2 (5 bases). V was pared by 0 bases and J by 8 bases, with 18 bases between. The CDR3 is 16 amino acids. Germline V gene lookup returns CDR1 SGHAT and CDR2 FQNNGV. The CDR3 loop reads CASSLDLASNGFTQYF. The CDR3 DNA is TGTGCCAGCAGCTTAGATTTGGCTAGCAATGGGTTTACGCAGTATTTT.

This clone was counted once. The chain has TRBV11-3 and TRBJ2-3; 9 bases are a match to TRBD2. CDR1 SGHNT and CDR2 YENEEA come from the germline V gene. Losses at the gene ends were 2 bases for V and 2 bases for J; bases not matched to a gene: 11. This CDR3 region has 18 residues. The CDR3 nucleotides are TGTGCCAGCAGCTTACTTGCCCTGCGGGGGGGGGACACAGATACGCAGTATTTT. Protein sequence: CASSLLALRGGDTDTQYF.

This rearrangement joins TRBV6-5 to TRBJ1-6; D is ambiguous. Trimming cost V 8 bases and J 7 bases, with 12 bases left between them. This CDR3 contains 13 residues. Germline V lookup: CDR1 MNHEY, CDR2 SVGAGI. The DNA for the CDR3 is TGTGCCAGCCACCGCGGATCCAATTCACCCCTCCACTTT. This codes for CASHRGSNSPLHF.